The sequence of this T cell receptor (beta chain) was determined in a study of blood T cell repertoires in COVID-19. Across the whole study: The origin of the acute and convalescent COVID-19 samples was the United States, Italy and Spain.

This table comes from immunoSEQ multiplex PCR, and its TCRdb copy is limited to in-frame clones, with some not included. The profile covers around 230,000 clones, with 88% appearing a single time and around 2.7% taken by the ten largest. The CDR3 is 15 residues long. The V gene lost 1 base and the J gene lost 3 bases, with 12 bases spanning the gap. CDR1 is SGHAT and CDR2 is FQNNGV in the germline V gene. Researchers sorted participants into cohorts using their self-reported clinical history. Material for sequencing was PBMCs or T cells enriched from blood (not recorded which). The clonotype was recovered from a woman younger than 45 who had recovered from COVID-19. The rearrangement links TRBV11-2 to TRBJ1-2; no reliable D call. This CDR3 is CASSLGAFGDYGYTF. Written as DNA, the CDR3 is TGTGCCAGCAGCTTAGGGGCGTTCGGGGACTATGGCTACACCTTC.